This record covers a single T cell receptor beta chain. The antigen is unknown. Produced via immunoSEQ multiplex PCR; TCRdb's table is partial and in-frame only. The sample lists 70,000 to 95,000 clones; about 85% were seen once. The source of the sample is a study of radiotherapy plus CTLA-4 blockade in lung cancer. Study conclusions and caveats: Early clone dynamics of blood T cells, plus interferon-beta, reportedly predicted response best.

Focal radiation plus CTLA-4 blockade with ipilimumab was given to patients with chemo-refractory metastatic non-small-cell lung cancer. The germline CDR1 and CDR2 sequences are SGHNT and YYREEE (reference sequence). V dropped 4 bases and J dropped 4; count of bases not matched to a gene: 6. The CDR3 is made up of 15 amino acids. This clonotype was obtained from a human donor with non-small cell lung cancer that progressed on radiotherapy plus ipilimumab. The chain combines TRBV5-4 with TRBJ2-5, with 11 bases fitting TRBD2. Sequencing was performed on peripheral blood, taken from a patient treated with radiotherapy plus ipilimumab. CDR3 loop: CASSERLAGGETQYF. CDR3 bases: TGTGCCAGCAGCGAACGCCTAGCGGGAGGAGAGACCCAGTACTTC.